The 11 T cell receptor beta chains in this list originate from one sample, sequenced in a study of cytomegalovirus exposure and HLA in healthy donors. Use of 60 Vbeta and 13 Jbeta primers characterized the PCR. Assay: immunoSEQ multiplex PCR; the TCRdb copy retains only in-frame clones and omits some. Here the sample spans roughly 100,000 clones, roughly four fifths being singletons. The sequenced sample was PBMCs. Receptors were obtained from a middle-aged man in good health and CMV-seronegative.

The sample holds one count of this clone. The genes are TRBV5-1 and TRBJ2-5, with TRBD2 matching over 8 bases. V lost 0 bases and J lost 1; bases outside the gene matches: 11. The length of the CDR3 is 18 residues. Germline V gives CDR1 SGHRS, CDR2 YFSETQ. The CDR3 here is CASSLAVSGTVAQETQYF. The CDR3, as DNA: TGCGCCAGCAGCTTGGCGGTTAGCGGGACTGTGGCCCAAGAGACCCAGTACTTC.

CDR3 residues: CASSQEDQGISFQYF. CDR3 DNA: TGCGCCAGCAGCCAAGAGGACCAGGGAATAAGCTTTCAGTACTTC. The chain is built from TRBV4-1 and TRBJ2-4, with D possibly TRBD1 on 5 matching bases. The V and J ends lost 0 bases and 11 bases respectively, with 17 bases between them. The CDR3 covers 15 residues. Per germline, CDR1 MGHRA and CDR2 YSYEKL.

This clone was picked up one time. This chain uses TRBV9 with TRBJ2-1; TRBD2 matches at 7 bases. This CDR3 is 14 amino acids long. V lost 9 bases and J lost 6; bases outside the gene matches: 12. The V gene's germline CDR1 is SGDLS and CDR2 YYNGEE. CDR3 loop: CATGGAGLGNEQFF. As DNA, the CDR3 is TGTGCCACAGGAGGAGCGGGGCTCGGCAATGAGCAGTTCTTC. Together with reference TRBV9 and TRBJ2-1, the CDR3 gives the full variable domain: DSGVTQTPKHLITATGQRVTLRCSPRSGDLSVYWYQQSLDQGLQFLIQYYNGEERAKGNILERFSAQQFPDLHSELNLSSLELGDSALYFCATGGAGLGNEQFFGPGTRLTVL.

The chain combines TRBV10-3 with TRBJ1-5; unclear D gene. Germline CDR1 reads ENHRY; CDR2 reads SYGVKD. With 3 bases removed from V and 4 bases from J, the gap between germline ends came to 4 bases. The CDR3 contains 12 residues. The CDR3 DNA reads as TGTGCCATCAGTGATTCAAATCAGCCCCAGCATTTT. Translated, it gives CAISDSNQPQHF.

The chain carries TRBV11-2 and TRBJ2-3; D might be TRBD2 (7 bases). V gave up 9 bases and J gave up 4 bases, with 14 bases separating them. The CDR3 length is 13 residues. Germline loops: CDR1 SGHAT, CDR2 FQNNGV. As DNA, the CDR3 is TGTGCCAGTAAAGGGGGGGTTGCAGATACGCAGTATTTT. The encoded protein is CASKGGVADTQYF.

This clone has a handful of counts. The V and J genes are TRBV6-1 and TRBJ1-1, with a weak D call TRBD1 (5 bases). The CDR3 spans 14 residues. CDR1 is MNHNS, CDR2 SASEGT, per germline. V was clipped by 1 base and J by 5 bases, with 11 bases between them. CDR3 sequence: CASSEVQGYTEAFF. The CDR3 DNA follows: TGTGCCAGCAGTGAAGTGCAGGGTTATACTGAAGCTTTCTTT.

The chain couples TRBV7-2 to TRBJ2-1, with 11 bases fitting TRBD1. The V gene end was trimmed by 7 bases and the J gene end by 7 bases; junction bases not matched to a gene: 9. This CDR3 has 15 residues. Germline values: CDR1 SGHTA, CDR2 FQGNSA. CDR3 sequence reads: CASTSGTGGRNEQFF. Here the CDR3 DNA reads TGTGCCAGCACCTCCGGGACAGGGGGACGTAATGAGCAGTTCTTC. Combining the CDR3 with reference TRBV7-2 and TRBJ2-1 gives the whole variable domain GAGVSQSPSNKVTEKGKDVELRCDPISGHTALYWYRQSLGQGLEFLIYFQGNSAPDKSGLPSDRFSAERTGGSVSTLTIQRTQQEDSAVYLCASTSGTGGRNEQFFGPGTRLTVL.

This chain connects TRBV30 to TRBJ2-1; 8 bases align to TRBD2. Germline CDR1 is GTSNPN and CDR2 is SVGIG (reference sequence). CDR3 size: 17 residues. Trimming at V came to 0 bases and at J to 4 bases, leaving 11 bases not matched to a gene. The CDR3 DNA is TGTGCCTGGAGTGTCGGGCTAGCGGGCTCTTATTACAATGAGCAGTTCTTC. Translation: CAWSVGLAGSYYNEQFF.

This clone came up a few times. V gene TRBV9 combines with J gene TRBJ2-4, with a weak D call TRBD1 (5 bases). Germline V gene sequence: CDR1 SGDLS, CDR2 YYNGEE. Trimming took 2 bases from V and 0 from J, leaving 9 bases between them. The CDR3 runs 15 residues. In nucleotides, the CDR3 is TGTGCCAGCAGCGTGACAGACCTAGCCAAAAACATTCAGTACTTC. It specifies CASSVTDLAKNIQYF.

V usage is TRBV6-6 and J usage is TRBJ2-1; 8 bases match TRBD1. Per germline, CDR1 MNHNY and CDR2 SVGAGI (reference sequence). The CDR3 extends over 14 amino acids. The junction had 8 bases not matched to a gene; V was cut back by 5 bases and J by 8 bases. The CDR3 loop reads CASSRTGIGDEQFF. CDR3 coding DNA: TGTGCCAGCAGTAGGACAGGGATTGGTGATGAGCAGTTCTTC.

This chain connects TRBV6-4 to TRBJ2-6, with no clear D. The CDR3 has 15 residues. V lost 2 bases and J 0 bases, leaving 5 bases between the germline ends. Germline-derived CDR1 and CDR2 are MRHNA and SNTAGT. This CDR3 reads CASSDPGSGANVLTF. The CDR3 DNA follows: TGTGCCAGCAGTGACCCAGGCTCTGGGGCCAACGTCCTGACTTTC.